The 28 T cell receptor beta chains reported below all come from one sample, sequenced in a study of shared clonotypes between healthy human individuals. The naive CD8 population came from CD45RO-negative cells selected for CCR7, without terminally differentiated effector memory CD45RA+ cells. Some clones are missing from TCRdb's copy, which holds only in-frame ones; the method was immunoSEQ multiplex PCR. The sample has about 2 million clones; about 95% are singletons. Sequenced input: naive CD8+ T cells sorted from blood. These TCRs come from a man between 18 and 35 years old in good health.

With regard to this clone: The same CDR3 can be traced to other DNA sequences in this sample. CDR3 sequence: CASSLGRGGTEAFF. The CDR3 region has the DNA TGTGCCAGCAGTTTAGGCAGGGGAGGCACTGAAGCTTTCTTT. The V call is TRBV27, the J call TRBJ1-1; possible D gene TRBD1, 6 bases. Germline CDR1 and CDR2: MNHEY and SMNVEV (reference sequence). The CDR3 spans 14 residues. V was shortened by 2 bases and J by 4 bases, with 11 bases between the two germline ends.

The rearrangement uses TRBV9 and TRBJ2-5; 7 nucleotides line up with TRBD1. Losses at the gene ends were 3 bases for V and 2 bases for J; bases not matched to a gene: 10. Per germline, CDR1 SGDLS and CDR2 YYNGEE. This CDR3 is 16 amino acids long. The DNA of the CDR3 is TGTGCCAGCAGCGCTAATTGGGACAGCGCTCAAGAGACCCAGTACTTC. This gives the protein CASSANWDSAQETQYF.

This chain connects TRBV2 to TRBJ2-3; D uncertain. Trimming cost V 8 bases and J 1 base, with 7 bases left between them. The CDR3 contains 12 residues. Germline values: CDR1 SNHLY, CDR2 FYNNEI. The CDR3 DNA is TGTGCCAGCCGGGCGGGCACAGATACGCAGTATTTT. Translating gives CASRAGTDTQYF.

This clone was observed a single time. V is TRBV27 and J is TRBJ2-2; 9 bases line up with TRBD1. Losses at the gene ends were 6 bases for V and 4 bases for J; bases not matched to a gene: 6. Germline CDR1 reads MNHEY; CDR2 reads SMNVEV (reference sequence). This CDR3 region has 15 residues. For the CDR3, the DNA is TGTGCCAGCAGCCGGACAGGGGCGGGCACCGGGGAGCTGTTTTTT. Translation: CASSRTGAGTGELFF.

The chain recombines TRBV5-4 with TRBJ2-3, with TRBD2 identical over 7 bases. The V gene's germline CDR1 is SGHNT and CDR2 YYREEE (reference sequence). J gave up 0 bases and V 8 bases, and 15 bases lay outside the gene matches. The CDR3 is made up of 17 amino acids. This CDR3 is CASRLAGASYSTDTQYF. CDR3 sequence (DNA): TGTGCCAGTCGACTTGCGGGAGCTTCCTATAGCACAGATACGCAGTATTTT.

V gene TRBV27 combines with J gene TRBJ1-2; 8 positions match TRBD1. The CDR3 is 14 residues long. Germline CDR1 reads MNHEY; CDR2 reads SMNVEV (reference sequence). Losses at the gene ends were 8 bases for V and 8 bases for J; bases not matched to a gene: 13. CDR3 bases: TGTGCCAGCGGGGACAGGTCTAGTCTCTACGGCTACACCTTC. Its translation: CASGDRSSLYGYTF.

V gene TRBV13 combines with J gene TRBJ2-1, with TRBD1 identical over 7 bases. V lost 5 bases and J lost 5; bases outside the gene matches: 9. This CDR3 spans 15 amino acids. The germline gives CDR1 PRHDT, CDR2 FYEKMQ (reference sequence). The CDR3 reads CASSRLTGPDNEQFF. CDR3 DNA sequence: TGTGCCAGCAGCCGACTGACAGGGCCGGACAATGAGCAGTTCTTC. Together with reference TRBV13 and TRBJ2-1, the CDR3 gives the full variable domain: AAGVIQSPRHLIKEKRETATLKCYPIPRHDTVYWYQQGPGQDPQFLISFYEKMQSDKGSIPDRFSAQQFSDYHSELNMSSLELGDSALYFCASSRLTGPDNEQFFGPGTRLTVL.

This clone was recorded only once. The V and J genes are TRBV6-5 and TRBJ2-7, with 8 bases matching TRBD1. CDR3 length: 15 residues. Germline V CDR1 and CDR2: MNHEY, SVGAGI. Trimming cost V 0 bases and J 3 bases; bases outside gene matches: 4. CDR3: CASSYSQGAGYEQYF. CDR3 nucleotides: TGTGCCAGCAGTTACTCCCAGGGGGCAGGCTACGAGCAGTACTTC.

Written as DNA, the CDR3 is TGTGCCAGTAGTTACCGGGACAGGGTAGACACCGGGGAGCTGTTTTTT. Protein: CASSYRDRVDTGELFF. The J gene is TRBJ2-2, the V gene TRBV19; 9 nucleotides align to TRBD1. The V gene's germline CDR1 is LNHDA and CDR2 SQIVND (reference sequence). This CDR3 is built from 16 residues. V was clipped by 5 bases and J by 3 bases; unmatched bases: 7.

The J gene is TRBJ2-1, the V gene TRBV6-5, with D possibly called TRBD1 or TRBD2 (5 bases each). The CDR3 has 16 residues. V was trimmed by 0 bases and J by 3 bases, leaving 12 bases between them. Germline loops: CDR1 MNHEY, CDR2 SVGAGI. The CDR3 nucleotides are TGTGCCAGCAGTTACTCAGTGGGGGAGCACTACAATGAGCAGTTCTTC. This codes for CASSYSVGEHYNEQFF.

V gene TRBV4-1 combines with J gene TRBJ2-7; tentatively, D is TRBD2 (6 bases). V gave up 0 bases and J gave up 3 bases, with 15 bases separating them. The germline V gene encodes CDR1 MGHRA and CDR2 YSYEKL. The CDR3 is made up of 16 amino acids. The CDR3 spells CASSQDHGSGSYEQYF. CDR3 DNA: TGCGCCAGCAGCCAAGATCATGGTAGCGGCAGCTACGAGCAGTACTTC.

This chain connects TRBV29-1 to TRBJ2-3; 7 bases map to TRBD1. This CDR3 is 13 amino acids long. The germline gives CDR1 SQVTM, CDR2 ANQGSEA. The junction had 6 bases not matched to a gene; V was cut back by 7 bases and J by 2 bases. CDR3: CSATDRDTDTQYF. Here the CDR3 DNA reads TGCAGCGCCACTGACAGGGACACAGATACGCAGTATTTT.

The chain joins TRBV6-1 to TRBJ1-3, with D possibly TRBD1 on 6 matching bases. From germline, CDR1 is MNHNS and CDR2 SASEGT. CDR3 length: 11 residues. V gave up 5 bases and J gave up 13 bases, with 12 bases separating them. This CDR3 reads CASSYGQRIYF. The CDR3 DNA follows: TGTGCCAGCAGTTACGGACAGCGGATATATTTT.

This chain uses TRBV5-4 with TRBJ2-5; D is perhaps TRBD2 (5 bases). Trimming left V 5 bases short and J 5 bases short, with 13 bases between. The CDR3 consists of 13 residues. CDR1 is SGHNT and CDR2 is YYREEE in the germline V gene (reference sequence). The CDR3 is CASSPDFAETQYF. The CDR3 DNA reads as TGTGCCAGCAGTCCGGACTTCGCGGAGACCCAGTACTTC. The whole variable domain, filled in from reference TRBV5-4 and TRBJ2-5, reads ETGVTQSPTHLIKTRGQQVTLRCSSQSGHNTVSWYQQALGQGPQFIFQYYREEENGRGNFPPRFSGLQFPNYSSELNVNALELDDSALYLCASSPDFAETQYFGPGTRLLVL.

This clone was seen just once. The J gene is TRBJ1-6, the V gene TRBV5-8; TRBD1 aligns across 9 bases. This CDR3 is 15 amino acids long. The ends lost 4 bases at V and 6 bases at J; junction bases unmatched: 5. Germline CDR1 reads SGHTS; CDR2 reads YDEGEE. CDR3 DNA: TGTGCCAGCAGCAGTACGGACAGGGGTAATTCACCCCTCCACTTT. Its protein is CASSSTDRGNSPLHF. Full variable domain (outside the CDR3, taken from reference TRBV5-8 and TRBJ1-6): EAGVTQSPTHLIKTRGQQATLRCSPISGHTSVYWYQQALGLGLQFLLWYDEGEERNRGNFPPRFSGRQFPNYSSELNVNALELEDSALYLCASSSTDRGNSPLHFGNGTRLTVT.

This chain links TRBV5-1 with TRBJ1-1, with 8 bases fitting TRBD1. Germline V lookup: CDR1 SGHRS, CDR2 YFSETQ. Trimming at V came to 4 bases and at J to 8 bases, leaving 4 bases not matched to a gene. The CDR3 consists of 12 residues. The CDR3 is CASSGQGLEAFF. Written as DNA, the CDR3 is TGCGCCAGCAGCGGACAGGGCCTCGAAGCTTTCTTT.

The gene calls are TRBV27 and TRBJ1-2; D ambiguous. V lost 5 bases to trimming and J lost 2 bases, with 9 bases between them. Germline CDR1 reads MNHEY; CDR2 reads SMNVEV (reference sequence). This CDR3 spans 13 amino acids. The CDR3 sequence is CASSGGLNYGYTF. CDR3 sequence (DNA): TGTGCCAGCAGTGGCGGACTAAACTATGGCTACACCTTC.

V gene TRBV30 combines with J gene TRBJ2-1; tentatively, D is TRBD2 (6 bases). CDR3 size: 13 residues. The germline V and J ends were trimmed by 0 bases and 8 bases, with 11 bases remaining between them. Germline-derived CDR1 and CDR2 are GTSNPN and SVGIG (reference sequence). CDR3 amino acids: CAWSVVSSDEQFF. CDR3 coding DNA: TGTGCCTGGAGTGTCGTCTCTAGCGATGAGCAGTTCTTC.

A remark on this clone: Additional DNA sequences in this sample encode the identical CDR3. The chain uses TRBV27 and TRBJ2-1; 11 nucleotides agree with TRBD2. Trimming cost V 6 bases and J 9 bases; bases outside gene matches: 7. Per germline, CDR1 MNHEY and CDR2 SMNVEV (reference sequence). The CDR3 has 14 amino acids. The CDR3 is CASRLAGGPGEQFF. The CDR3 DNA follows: TGTGCCAGCAGGTTAGCGGGAGGGCCGGGTGAGCAGTTCTTC.

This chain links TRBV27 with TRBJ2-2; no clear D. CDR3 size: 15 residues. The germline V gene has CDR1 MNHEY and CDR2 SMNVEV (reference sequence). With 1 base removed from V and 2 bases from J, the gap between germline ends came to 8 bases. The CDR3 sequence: CASSLWDLNTGELFF. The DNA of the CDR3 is TGTGCCAGCAGTTTATGGGATTTAAACACCGGGGAGCTGTTTTTT.

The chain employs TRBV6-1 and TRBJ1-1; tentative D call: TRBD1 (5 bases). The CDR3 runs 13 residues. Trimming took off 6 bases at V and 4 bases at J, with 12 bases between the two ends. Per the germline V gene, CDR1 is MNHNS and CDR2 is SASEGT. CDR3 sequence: CASSPMGGTEAFF. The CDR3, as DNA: TGTGCCAGCAGCCCCATGGGGGGCACTGAAGCTTTCTTT.

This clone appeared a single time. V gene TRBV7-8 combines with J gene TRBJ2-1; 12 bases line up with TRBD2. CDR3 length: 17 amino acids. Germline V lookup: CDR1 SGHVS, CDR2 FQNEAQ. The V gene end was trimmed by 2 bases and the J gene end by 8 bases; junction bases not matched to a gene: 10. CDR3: CASSLYGLAGTGDEQFF. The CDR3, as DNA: TGTGCCAGCAGCTTATACGGACTAGCGGGGACCGGGGATGAGCAGTTCTTC.

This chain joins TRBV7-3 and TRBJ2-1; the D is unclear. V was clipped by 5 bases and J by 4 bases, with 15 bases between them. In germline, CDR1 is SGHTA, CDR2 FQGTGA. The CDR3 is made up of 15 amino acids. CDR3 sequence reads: CASSLVLKPYNEQFF. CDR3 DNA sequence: TGTGCCAGCAGCCTCGTCTTGAAACCTTACAATGAGCAGTTCTTC.

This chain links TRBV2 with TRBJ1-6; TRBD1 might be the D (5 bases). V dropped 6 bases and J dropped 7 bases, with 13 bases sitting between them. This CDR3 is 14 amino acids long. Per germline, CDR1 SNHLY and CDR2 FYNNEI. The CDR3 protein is CASSIPGSNSPLHF. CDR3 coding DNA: TGTGCCAGCAGCATCCCAGGGTCGAATTCACCCCTCCACTTT.

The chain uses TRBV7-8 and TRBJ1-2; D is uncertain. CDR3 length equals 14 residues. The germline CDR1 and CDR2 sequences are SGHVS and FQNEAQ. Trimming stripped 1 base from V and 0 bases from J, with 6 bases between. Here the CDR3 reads CASSLVGANYGYTF. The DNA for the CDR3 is TGTGCCAGCAGCTTAGTGGGAGCTAACTATGGCTACACCTTC.

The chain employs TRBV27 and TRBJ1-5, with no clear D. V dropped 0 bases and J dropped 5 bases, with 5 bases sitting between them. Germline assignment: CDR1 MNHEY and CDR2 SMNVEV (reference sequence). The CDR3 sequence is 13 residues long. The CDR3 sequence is CASSLSSHQPQHF. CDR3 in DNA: TGTGCCAGCAGTTTATCGAGTCATCAGCCCCAGCATTTT.

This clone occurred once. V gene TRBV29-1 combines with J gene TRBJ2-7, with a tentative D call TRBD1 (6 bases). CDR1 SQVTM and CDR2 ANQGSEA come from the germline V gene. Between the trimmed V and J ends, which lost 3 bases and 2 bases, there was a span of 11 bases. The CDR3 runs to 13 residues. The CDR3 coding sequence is TGCAGCGTTGAGAAGGGGACACCCTACGAGCAGTACTTC. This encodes CSVEKGTPYEQYF.

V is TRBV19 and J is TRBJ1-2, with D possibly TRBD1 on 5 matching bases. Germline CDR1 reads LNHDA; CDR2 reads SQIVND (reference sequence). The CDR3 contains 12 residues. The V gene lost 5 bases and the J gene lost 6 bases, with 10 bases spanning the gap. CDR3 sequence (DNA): TGTGCCAGTAGTTGGGACGTTGATGGCTACACCTTC. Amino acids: CASSWDVDGYTF.